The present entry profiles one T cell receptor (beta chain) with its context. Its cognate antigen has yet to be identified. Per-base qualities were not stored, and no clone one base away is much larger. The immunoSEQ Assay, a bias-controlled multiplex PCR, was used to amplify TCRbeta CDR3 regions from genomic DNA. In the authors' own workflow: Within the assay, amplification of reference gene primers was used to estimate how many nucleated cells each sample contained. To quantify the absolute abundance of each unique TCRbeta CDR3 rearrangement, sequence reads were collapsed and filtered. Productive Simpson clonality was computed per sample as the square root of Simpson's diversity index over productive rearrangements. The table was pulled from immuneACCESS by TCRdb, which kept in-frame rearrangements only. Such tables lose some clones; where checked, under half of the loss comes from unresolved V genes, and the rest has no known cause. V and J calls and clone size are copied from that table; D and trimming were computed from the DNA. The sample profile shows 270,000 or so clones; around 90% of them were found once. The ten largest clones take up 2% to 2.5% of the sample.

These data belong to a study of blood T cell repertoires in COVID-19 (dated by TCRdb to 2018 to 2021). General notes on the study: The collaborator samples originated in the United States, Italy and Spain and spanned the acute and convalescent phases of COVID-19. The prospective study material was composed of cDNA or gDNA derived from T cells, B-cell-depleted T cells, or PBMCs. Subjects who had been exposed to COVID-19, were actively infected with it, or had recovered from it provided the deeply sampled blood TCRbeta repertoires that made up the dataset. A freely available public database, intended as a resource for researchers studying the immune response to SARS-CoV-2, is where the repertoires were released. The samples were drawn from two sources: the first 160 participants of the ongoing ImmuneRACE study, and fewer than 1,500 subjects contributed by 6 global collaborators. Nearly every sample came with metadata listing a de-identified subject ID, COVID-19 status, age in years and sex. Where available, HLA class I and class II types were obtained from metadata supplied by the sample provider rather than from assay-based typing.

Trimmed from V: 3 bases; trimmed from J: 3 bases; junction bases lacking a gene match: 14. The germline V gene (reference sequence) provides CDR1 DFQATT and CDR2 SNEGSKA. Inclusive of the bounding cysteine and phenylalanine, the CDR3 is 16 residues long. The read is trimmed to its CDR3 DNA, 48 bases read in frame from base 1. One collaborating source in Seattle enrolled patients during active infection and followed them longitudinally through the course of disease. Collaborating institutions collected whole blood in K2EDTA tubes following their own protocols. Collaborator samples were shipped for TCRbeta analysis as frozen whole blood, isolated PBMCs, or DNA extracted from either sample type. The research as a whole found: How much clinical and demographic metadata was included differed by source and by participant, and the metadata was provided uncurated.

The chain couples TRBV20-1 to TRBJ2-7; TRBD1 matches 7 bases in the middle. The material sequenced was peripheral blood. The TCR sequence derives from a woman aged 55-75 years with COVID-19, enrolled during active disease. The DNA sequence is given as TGCAGTGCTAGTTTGTCAACACCGGGACAGCTCTACGAGCAGTACTTC. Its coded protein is CSASLSTPGQLYEQYF.